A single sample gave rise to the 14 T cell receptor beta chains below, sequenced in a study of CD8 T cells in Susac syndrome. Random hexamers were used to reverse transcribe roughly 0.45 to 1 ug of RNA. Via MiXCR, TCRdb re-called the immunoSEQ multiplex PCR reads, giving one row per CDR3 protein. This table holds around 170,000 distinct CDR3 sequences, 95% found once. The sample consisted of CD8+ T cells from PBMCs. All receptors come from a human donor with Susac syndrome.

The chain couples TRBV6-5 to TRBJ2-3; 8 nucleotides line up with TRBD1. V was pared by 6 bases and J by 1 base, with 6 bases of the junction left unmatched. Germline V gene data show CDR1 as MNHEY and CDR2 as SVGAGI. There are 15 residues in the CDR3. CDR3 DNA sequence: TGTGCCAGCAGCTTGACAGGGGATGGCACAGATACGCAGTATTTT. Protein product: CASSLTGDGTDTQYF.

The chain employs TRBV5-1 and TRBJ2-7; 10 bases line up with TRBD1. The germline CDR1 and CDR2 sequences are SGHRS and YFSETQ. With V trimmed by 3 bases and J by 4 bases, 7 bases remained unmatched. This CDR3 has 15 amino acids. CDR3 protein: CASSSGTGVNYEQYF. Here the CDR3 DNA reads TGCGCCAGCAGCTCGGGGACAGGGGTAAATTACGAGCAGTACTTC.

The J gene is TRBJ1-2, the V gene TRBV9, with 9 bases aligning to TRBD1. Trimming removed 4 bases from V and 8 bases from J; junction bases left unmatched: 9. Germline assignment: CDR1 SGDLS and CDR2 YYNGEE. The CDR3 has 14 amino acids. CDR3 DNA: TGTGCCAGCAGCTCTTTAACAGGGGGCGGCGGCTACACCTTC. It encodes CASSSLTGGGGYTF.

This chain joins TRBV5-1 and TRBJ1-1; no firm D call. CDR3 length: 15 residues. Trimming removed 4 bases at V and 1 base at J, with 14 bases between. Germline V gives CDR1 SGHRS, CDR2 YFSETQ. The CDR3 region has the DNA TGCGCCAGCAGCCCCCGTGGAACCAGGAACACTGAAGCTTTCTTT. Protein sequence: CASSPRGTRNTEAFF.

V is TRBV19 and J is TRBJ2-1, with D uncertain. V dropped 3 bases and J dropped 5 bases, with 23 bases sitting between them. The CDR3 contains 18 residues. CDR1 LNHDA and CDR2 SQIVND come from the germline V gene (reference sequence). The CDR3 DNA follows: TGTGCCAGTAGTATTGGTAGCTGGGTGGCGGAGCCGGACAATGAGCAGTTCTTC. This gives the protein CASSIGSWVAEPDNEQFF.

The CDR3 loop is CAWRRRTGELFF. DNA for the CDR3: TGTGCCTGGAGACGACGGACCGGGGAGCTGTTTTTT. V gene TRBV30 combines with J gene TRBJ2-2; D is ambiguous. The CDR3 length is 12 residues. Germline CDR1 GTSNPN, CDR2 SVGIG (reference sequence). The V and J ends lost 3 bases and 5 bases respectively, with 7 bases between them.

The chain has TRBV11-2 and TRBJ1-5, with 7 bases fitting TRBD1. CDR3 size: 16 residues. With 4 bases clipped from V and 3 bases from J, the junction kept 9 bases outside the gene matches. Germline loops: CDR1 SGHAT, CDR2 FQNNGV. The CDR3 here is CASSSGTDGYNQPQHF. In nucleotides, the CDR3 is TGTGCCAGCAGCTCTGGGACAGACGGATACAATCAGCCCCAGCATTTT.

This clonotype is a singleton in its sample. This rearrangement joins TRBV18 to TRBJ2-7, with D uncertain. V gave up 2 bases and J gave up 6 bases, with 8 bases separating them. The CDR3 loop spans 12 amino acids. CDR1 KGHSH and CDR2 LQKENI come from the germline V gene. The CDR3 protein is CASSPEHPEQYF. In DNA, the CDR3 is TGTGCCAGCTCACCAGAACACCCCGAGCAGTACTTC.

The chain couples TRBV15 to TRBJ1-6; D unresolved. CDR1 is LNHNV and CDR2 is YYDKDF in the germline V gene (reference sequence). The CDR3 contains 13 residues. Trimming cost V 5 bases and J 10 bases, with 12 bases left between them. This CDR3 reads CATSHRSDSPLHF. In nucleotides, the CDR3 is TGTGCCACCAGCCATCGGTCTGACTCACCCCTCCACTTT. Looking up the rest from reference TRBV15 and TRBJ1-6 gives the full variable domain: DAMVIQNPRYQVTQFGKPVTLSCSQTLNHNVMYWYQQKSSQAPKLLFHYYDKDFNNEADTPDNFQSRRPNTSFCFLDIRSPGLGDTAMYLCATSHRSDSPLHFGNGTRLTVT.

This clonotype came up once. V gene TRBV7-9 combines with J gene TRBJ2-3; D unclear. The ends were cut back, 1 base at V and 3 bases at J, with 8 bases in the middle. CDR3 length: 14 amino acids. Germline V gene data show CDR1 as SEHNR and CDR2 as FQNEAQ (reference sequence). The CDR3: CASSLVVVTDTQYF. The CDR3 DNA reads TGTGCCAGCAGCTTAGTGGTAGTTACAGATACGCAGTATTTT. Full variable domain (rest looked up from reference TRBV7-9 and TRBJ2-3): DTGVSQNPRHKITKRGQNVTFRCDPISEHNRLYWYRQTLGQGPEFLTYFQNEAQLEKSRLLSDRFSAERPKGSFSTLEIQRTEQGDSAMYLCASSLVVVTDTQYFGPGTRLTVL.

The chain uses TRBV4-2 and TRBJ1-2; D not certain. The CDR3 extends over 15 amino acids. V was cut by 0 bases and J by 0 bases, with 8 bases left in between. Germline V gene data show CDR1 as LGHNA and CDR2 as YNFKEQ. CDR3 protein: CASSQDEVSNYGYTF. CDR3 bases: TGTGCCAGCAGCCAAGATGAGGTCTCTAACTATGGCTACACCTTC.

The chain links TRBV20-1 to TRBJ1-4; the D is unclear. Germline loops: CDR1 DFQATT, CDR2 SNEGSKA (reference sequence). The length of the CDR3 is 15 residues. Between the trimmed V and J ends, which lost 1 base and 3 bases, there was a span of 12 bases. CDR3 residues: CSARATAVANEKLFF. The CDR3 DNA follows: TGCAGTGCTAGAGCTACGGCGGTGGCTAATGAAAAACTGTTTTTT.

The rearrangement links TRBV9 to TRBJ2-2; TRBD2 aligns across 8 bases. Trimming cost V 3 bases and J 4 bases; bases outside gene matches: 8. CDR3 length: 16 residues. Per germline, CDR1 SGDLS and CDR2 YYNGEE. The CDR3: CASSAPGGESTGELFF. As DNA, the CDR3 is TGTGCCAGCAGCGCCCCGGGAGGGGAGTCCACCGGGGAGCTGTTTTTT.

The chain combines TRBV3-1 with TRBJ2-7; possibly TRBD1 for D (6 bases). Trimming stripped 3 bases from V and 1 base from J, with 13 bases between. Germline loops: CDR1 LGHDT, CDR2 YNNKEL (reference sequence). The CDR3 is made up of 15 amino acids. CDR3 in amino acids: CASSQSRTASYEQYF. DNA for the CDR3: TGTGCCAGCAGCCAGTCCAGGACAGCATCCTACGAGCAGTACTTC.